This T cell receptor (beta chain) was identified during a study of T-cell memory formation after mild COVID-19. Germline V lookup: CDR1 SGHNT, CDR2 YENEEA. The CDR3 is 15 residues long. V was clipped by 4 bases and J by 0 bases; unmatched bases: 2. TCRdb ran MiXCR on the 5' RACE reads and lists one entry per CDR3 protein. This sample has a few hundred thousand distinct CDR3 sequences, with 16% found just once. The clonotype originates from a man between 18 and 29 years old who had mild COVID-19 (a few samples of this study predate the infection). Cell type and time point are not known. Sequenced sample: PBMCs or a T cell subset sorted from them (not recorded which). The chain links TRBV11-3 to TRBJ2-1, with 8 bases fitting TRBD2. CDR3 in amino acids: CASSWGTSSYNEQFF. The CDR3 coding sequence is TGTGCCAGCAGCTGGGGGACTAGCTCCTACAATGAGCAGTTCTTC. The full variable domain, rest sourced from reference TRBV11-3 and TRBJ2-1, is EAGVVQSPRYKIIEKKQPVAFWCNPISGHNTLYWYLQNLGQGPELLIRYENEEAVDDSQLPKDRFSAERLKGVDSTLKIQPAELGDSAVYLCASSWGTSSYNEQFFGPGTRLTVL.